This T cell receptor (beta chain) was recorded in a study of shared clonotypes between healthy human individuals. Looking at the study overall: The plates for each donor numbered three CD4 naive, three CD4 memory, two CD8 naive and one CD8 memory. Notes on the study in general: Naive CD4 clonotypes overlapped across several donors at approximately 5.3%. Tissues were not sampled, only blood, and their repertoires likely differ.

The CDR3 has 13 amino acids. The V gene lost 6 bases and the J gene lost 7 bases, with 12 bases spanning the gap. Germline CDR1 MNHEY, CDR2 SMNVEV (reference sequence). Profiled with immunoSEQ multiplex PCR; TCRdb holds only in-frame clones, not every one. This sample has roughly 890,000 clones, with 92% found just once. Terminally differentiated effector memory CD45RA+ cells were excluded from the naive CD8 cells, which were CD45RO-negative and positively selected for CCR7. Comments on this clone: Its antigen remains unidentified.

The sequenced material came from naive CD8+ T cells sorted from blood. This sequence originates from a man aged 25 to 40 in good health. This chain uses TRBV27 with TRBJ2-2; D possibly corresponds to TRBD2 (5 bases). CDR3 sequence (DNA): TGTGCCAGCAGCCTGCGGGCGGTCGGGGAGCTGTTTTTT. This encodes CASSLRAVGELFF.